This T cell receptor (beta chain) is from a study of human T cells and chemical hapten exposure. Overall study: In the roughly 24-week study, patients were dosed weekly with diphenylcyclopropenone on the scalp throughout. A mostly female patient group had alopecia areata, totalis or universalis.

Comment on this clonotype: As the CDR3 is not closed by the conserved phenylalanine or tryptophan, this likely results from a read error.

Stated time point: patch test 3, about 24 weeks after DPC sensitization. The treatment: therapeutic diphenylcyclopropenone sensitization with weekly scalp DPC. Total RNA extraction was carried out from unfractionated whole blood. TCRdb itself ran the RACE reads through MiXCR, one entry per CDR3 protein. Among 95,000 to 150,000 distinct CDR3 sequences listed, approximately 10% were seen once. V lost 5 bases and J lost 0, with 13 bases in between. Per the germline V gene, CDR1 is SEHNR and CDR2 is FQNEAQ (reference sequence). The CDR3 has 15 residues. The sequences come from whole blood, collected in connection with sensitization to the hapten diphenylcyclopropenone (DPC). The source is a woman aged 45-59 years with alopecia areata. Some clones in this sample may be carry-over from other donors' samples. This rearrangement joins TRBV7-9 to TRBJ2-5, with D uncertain. The DNA for the CDR3 is TGTGCCAGCAGCCCCTCGACCAAAGACCAAGAGACCCAGTACTTA. This sequence encodes CASSPSTKDQETQYL.